This is a list of T cell receptor beta chains from one sample in a study of molecular identifiers for immune sequencing clone quantification. TCRdb re-analysed the PCR reads in MiXCR, keeping a single row per CDR3 protein. The sample gives 300,000 to 400,000 distinct CDR3 sequences, about 20% of which show up once; about 0.79% is in the top ten. Sequencing used naive CD8+ T cells from blood, with Jurkat cell RNA spiked in. These receptors were taken from a human donor in good health. Some libraries in this study had Jurkat cell RNA spiked in. The CDR3 runs from the conserved cysteine through the conserved F or W. Each record gives: J gene, clone size, D gene, V gene, CDR3 protein, CDR3 DNA. D genes are given only for firm matches. Where a row states a size, it is once, few, many or the class of an expanded clone; other rows omit it.

j_gene: TRBJ2-7
abundance: many
d_gene: -
v_gene: TRBV28
CDR3aa: CASSLGRPYEQYF
CDR3nt: TGTGCCAGCAGTTTGGGGAGGCCCTACGAGCAGTACTTC

j_gene: TRBJ1-5
abundance: many
d_gene: -
v_gene: TRBV6-1
CDR3aa: CASSEDPGYQPQHF
CDR3nt: TGTGCCAGCAGTGAAGATCCAGGGTATCAGCCCCAGCATTTT

j_gene: TRBJ2-7
abundance: many
d_gene: -
v_gene: TRBV6-2/TRBV6-3
CDR3aa: CASSYAAPLSYEQYF
CDR3nt: TGTGCCAGCAGTTACGCGGCTCCCCTGTCCTACGAGCAGTACTTC

j_gene: TRBJ1-4
abundance: many
d_gene: -
v_gene: TRBV7-6
CDR3aa: CASSKGGGPRTNEKLFF
CDR3nt: TGTGCCAGCAGCAAAGGGGGGGGCCCCAGAACTAATGAAAAACTGTTTTTT

j_gene: TRBJ2-7
abundance: many
d_gene: -
v_gene: TRBV12-3/TRBV12-4
CDR3aa: CASSLGGPTGIYEQYF
CDR3nt: TGTGCCAGCAGTTTAGGGGGTCCCACAGGGATCTACGAGCAGTACTTC

j_gene: TRBJ2-7
abundance: -
d_gene: -
v_gene: TRBV11-2
CDR3aa: CASSLTEEPTYEQYF
CDR3nt: TGTGCCAGCAGCTTAACGGAGGAACCCACCTACGAGCAGTACTTC

j_gene: TRBJ1-6
abundance: few
d_gene: -
v_gene: TRBV2
CDR3aa: CASSDGGVTRNSPLHF
CDR3nt: TGTGCCAGCAGTGATGGTGGGGTGACCAGGAATTCACCCCTCCACTTT

j_gene: TRBJ2-7
abundance: few
d_gene: -
v_gene: TRBV20-1
CDR3aa: CSARDLKGENEQYF
CDR3nt: TGCAGTGCTAGAGATCTTAAGGGGGAGAACGAGCAGTACTTC

j_gene: TRBJ2-2
abundance: many
d_gene: TRBD2
v_gene: TRBV12-3/TRBV12-4
CDR3aa: CASRTSGNTGELFF
CDR3nt: TGTGCCAGCAGGACTAGCGGGAACACCGGGGAGCTGTTTTTT

j_gene: TRBJ2-3
abundance: many
d_gene: TRBD1
v_gene: TRBV15
CDR3aa: CATSGTPGQGVTDTQYF
CDR3nt: TGTGCCACCAGCGGGACTCCCGGACAGGGGGTTACAGATACGCAGTATTTT

j_gene: TRBJ1-1
abundance: many
d_gene: -
v_gene: TRBV6-5
CDR3aa: CASTQAGWTEAFF
CDR3nt: TGTGCCAGCACCCAAGCAGGGTGGACTGAAGCTTTCTTT

j_gene: TRBJ2-1
abundance: -
d_gene: -
v_gene: TRBV13
CDR3aa: CASSLGPGALNNEQFF
CDR3nt: TGTGCCAGCAGCTTAGGCCCCGGGGCTCTCAACAATGAGCAGTTCTTC

j_gene: TRBJ2-7
abundance: few
d_gene: TRBD1
v_gene: TRBV9
CDR3aa: CASSLGGSGLSYEQYF
CDR3nt: TGTGCCAGCAGCCTAGGGGGCAGCGGCCTCTCCTACGAGCAGTACTTC

j_gene: TRBJ2-3
abundance: few
d_gene: -
v_gene: TRBV7-9
CDR3aa: CASSLVRMVDTQYF
CDR3nt: TGTGCCAGCAGCTTAGTACGGATGGTGGATACGCAGTATTTT

j_gene: TRBJ2-7
abundance: many
d_gene: -
v_gene: TRBV6-2/TRBV6-3
CDR3aa: CASSYAGYEQYF
CDR3nt: TGTGCCAGCAGTTACGCCGGCTACGAGCAGTACTTC

j_gene: TRBJ2-5
abundance: few
d_gene: -
v_gene: TRBV4-1
CDR3aa: CASSRPGLDQETQYF
CDR3nt: TGCGCCAGCAGCCGGCCGGGACTCGACCAAGAGACCCAGTACTTC

j_gene: TRBJ2-3
abundance: many
d_gene: -
v_gene: TRBV7-6
CDR3aa: CASSLVGAGGNTDTQYF
CDR3nt: TGTGCCAGCAGCTTAGTAGGTGCCGGGGGCAATACAGATACGCAGTATTTT

j_gene: TRBJ2-5
abundance: few
d_gene: TRBD1
v_gene: TRBV4-1
CDR3aa: CASSQLGQAETQYF
CDR3nt: TGCGCCAGCAGCCAGCTGGGACAGGCCGAGACCCAGTACTTC

j_gene: TRBJ2-5
abundance: many
d_gene: TRBD2
v_gene: TRBV6-5
CDR3aa: CASSFSSGEQETQYF
CDR3nt: TGTGCCAGCAGTTTCTCTAGCGGAGAACAAGAGACCCAGTACTTC

j_gene: TRBJ1-1
abundance: many
d_gene: -
v_gene: TRBV13
CDR3aa: CASSSHAGTEAFF
CDR3nt: TGTGCCAGCAGCTCCCACGCAGGAACTGAAGCTTTCTTT

j_gene: TRBJ2-7
abundance: many
d_gene: -
v_gene: TRBV7-9
CDR3aa: CASSAPEGYEQYF
CDR3nt: TGTGCCAGCAGCGCCCCGGAGGGTTACGAGCAGTACTTC

j_gene: TRBJ2-3
abundance: many
d_gene: TRBD1
v_gene: TRBV28
CDR3aa: CASSPTGGSTDTQYF
CDR3nt: TGTGCCAGCAGTCCGACAGGGGGTAGCACAGATACGCAGTATTTT

j_gene: TRBJ1-1
abundance: many
d_gene: -
v_gene: TRBV5-4
CDR3aa: CASSWGGFNTEAFF
CDR3nt: TGTGCCAGCAGCTGGGGGGGATTCAACACTGAAGCTTTCTTT

j_gene: TRBJ2-2
abundance: few
d_gene: TRBD2
v_gene: TRBV7-3
CDR3aa: CASSFSGRSTGELFF
CDR3nt: TGTGCCAGCAGCTTTAGCGGGAGAAGCACCGGGGAGCTGTTTTTT

j_gene: TRBJ2-5
abundance: few
d_gene: -
v_gene: TRBV7-9
CDR3aa: CASSLASREETQYF
CDR3nt: TGTGCCAGCAGCTTAGCGAGCAGGGAAGAGACCCAGTACTTC

j_gene: TRBJ1-3
abundance: many
d_gene: -
v_gene: TRBV7-9
CDR3aa: CASSPGTSNSGNTIYF
CDR3nt: TGTGCCAGCAGCCCAGGGACATCGAACTCTGGAAACACCATATATTTT

j_gene: TRBJ2-4
abundance: many
d_gene: -
v_gene: TRBV7-9
CDR3aa: CASSADQLAKNIQYF
CDR3nt: TGTGCCAGCAGCGCAGATCAGCTAGCCAAAAACATTCAGTACTTC

j_gene: TRBJ1-5
abundance: many
d_gene: TRBD1
v_gene: TRBV6-1
CDR3aa: CASSEIRGRQPQHF
CDR3nt: TGTGCCAGCAGTGAAATAAGGGGGCGGCAGCCCCAGCATTTT

j_gene: TRBJ1-1
abundance: many
d_gene: -
v_gene: TRBV5-4
CDR3aa: CASTESGAEAFF
CDR3nt: TGTGCCAGCACCGAATCAGGGGCTGAAGCTTTCTTT

j_gene: TRBJ1-1
abundance: many
d_gene: -
v_gene: TRBV12-5
CDR3aa: CASGFALRDTTEAFF
CDR3nt: TGTGCTAGTGGTTTCGCCCTCCGGGACACAACTGAAGCTTTCTTT

j_gene: TRBJ2-2
abundance: many
d_gene: -
v_gene: TRBV7-6
CDR3aa: CASSIGTAGTGELFF
CDR3nt: TGTGCCAGCAGCATTGGGACAGCGGGCACCGGGGAGCTGTTTTTT

j_gene: TRBJ2-3
abundance: many
d_gene: -
v_gene: TRBV7-2
CDR3aa: CASSLYGGDTQYF
CDR3nt: TGTGCCAGCAGCTTATATGGCGGAGATACGCAGTATTTT

j_gene: TRBJ2-5
abundance: many
d_gene: TRBD1
v_gene: TRBV28
CDR3aa: CAGSTGTGKETQYF
CDR3nt: TGTGCCGGATCAACCGGGACAGGGAAAGAGACCCAGTACTTC

j_gene: TRBJ2-3
abundance: few
d_gene: TRBD2
v_gene: TRBV14
CDR3aa: CASSQGRGLAGVIDTQYF
CDR3nt: TGTGCCAGCAGCCAGGGCAGAGGACTAGCGGGAGTTATAGATACGCAGTATTTT

j_gene: TRBJ2-3
abundance: -
d_gene: TRBD2
v_gene: TRBV13
CDR3aa: CASSLGLAEFTDTQYF
CDR3nt: TGTGCCAGCAGCTTAGGACTAGCGGAGTTCACAGATACGCAGTATTTT